Listed here are 17 T cell receptor beta chains from one sample, sequenced in a study of T-cell reconstitution after alpha-beta-depleted transplantation in children. Unique molecular identifiers were incorporated when the TCRbeta library was constructed. TCRdb re-called the PCR reads through MiXCR, storing one row per CDR3 protein. Of about 420,000 distinct CDR3 sequences in the sample, 16% were seen once. Source: PBMCs, mostly from graft donor cells, taken 360 days after TCRalphabeta/CD19-depleted stem cell transplant. The receptors shown here come from a boy under three years old who had a stem cell transplant for Wiskott-Aldrich syndrome, so the T cells may come from the graft donor.

This clonotype appeared many times. The junction departs from the called germline gene at one end, perhaps through a read error. The chain employs TRBV5-1 and TRBJ2-5; D is uncertain. Germline-derived CDR1 and CDR2 are SGHRS and YFSETQ. This CDR3 contains 13 residues. The CDR3 loop is CASSLLLEETQYF. The DNA of the CDR3 is TGTGCCAGCAGCTTATTGCTGGAAGAGACCCAGTACTTC.

The gene calls are TRBV18 and TRBJ2-5, with a possible D match to TRBD1 (6 bases). Germline CDR1 KGHSH, CDR2 LQKENI. V lost 5 bases and J 2 bases, leaving 12 bases between the germline ends. CDR3 length: 14 residues. The CDR3 bases are TGTGCCAGCTCAGCAACAGGGCCTCAAGAGACCCAGTACTTC. As protein: CASSATGPQETQYF. The variable domain in full, with the rest retrieved from reference TRBV18 and TRBJ2-5, is NAGVMQNPRHLVRRRGQEARLRCSPMKGHSHVYWYRQLPEEGLKFMVYLQKENIIDESGMPKERFSAEFPKEGPSILRIQQVVRGDSAAYFCASSATGPQETQYFGPGTRLLVL.

The J gene is TRBJ2-5, the V gene TRBV24-1; 13 bases match TRBD2. The CDR3 length is 16 residues. CDR1 and CDR2 from the germline V gene are KGHDR and SFDVKD. Germline trimming cut 5 bases from V and 5 bases from J; bases unmatched to any gene: 7. This CDR3 is CATSGRLAGGRETQYF. DNA of the CDR3: TGTGCCACCAGTGGAAGACTAGCGGGAGGTCGGGAGACCCAGTACTTC.

This clonotype was detected a few times. This chain connects TRBV2 to TRBJ2-1, with D possibly being TRBD2 (5 bases). CDR1 is SNHLY and CDR2 is FYNNEI in the germline V gene. The CDR3 consists of 15 residues. V shed 5 bases and J shed 0 bases, with 11 bases lying between them. In nucleotides, the CDR3 is TGTGCCAGCAGTCCATTTGGAGGCTCCTACAATGAGCAGTTCTTC. Amino acids: CASSPFGGSYNEQFF.

The chain combines TRBV7-2 with TRBJ2-2; 10 bases agree with TRBD2. J lost 4 bases, V lost 6 bases, and 5 bases had no gene match. The V gene's germline CDR1 is SGHTA and CDR2 FQGNSA. The CDR3 has 15 residues. CDR3 amino acids: CASSWSGRATGELFF. As DNA, the CDR3 is TGTGCCAGCAGTTGGAGCGGGAGGGCCACCGGGGAGCTGTTTTTT.

This clonotype has a count of ten or more. The chain joins TRBV15 to TRBJ2-5, with no clear D. The V gene lost 0 bases and the J gene lost 5 bases, with 7 bases spanning the gap. Germline assignment: CDR1 LNHNV and CDR2 YYDKDF (reference sequence). This CDR3 spans 13 amino acids. Written as DNA, the CDR3 is TGTGCCACCAGCAGAGAATCTGGTGAGACCCAGTACTTC. Its translation is CATSRESGETQYF.

The gene calls are TRBV18 and TRBJ1-5; D is uncertain. The CDR3 is made up of 13 amino acids. Per the germline V gene, CDR1 is KGHSH and CDR2 is LQKENI. The V end lost 5 bases, the J end lost 9 bases, and 14 bases lay between the germline ends. Here the CDR3 DNA reads TGTGCCAGCTCAGACACAGTGCTGCGGCCCCAGCATTTT. This gives the protein CASSDTVLRPQHF.

This clonotype showed up many times. The V and J genes are TRBV5-5 and TRBJ2-3; possible D gene TRBD1, 5 bases. CDR3 length equals 14 residues. Looked up from germline, CDR1 is SGHKS and CDR2 is YYEKEE (reference sequence). V lost 0 bases and J lost 6, with 11 bases in between. CDR3 nucleotide sequence: TGTGCCAGCAGCTTGGCCACAGGAGTGGATACGCAGTATTTT. Amino acids: CASSLATGVDTQYF.

In its sample, this clonotype was seen a few times. The rearrangement joins TRBV29-1 to TRBJ2-3; TRBD2 is a possible D gene (6 bases). Germline-derived CDR1 and CDR2 are SQVTM and ANQGSEA. The CDR3 spans 15 residues. V lost 4 bases, J lost 2 bases, and 16 bases lay in between. CDR3: CSVAPRLVNTDTQYF. The CDR3 coding sequence is TGCAGCGTTGCCCCACGACTAGTTAACACAGATACGCAGTATTTT.

This clonotype was seen repeatedly, ten times or more. The rearrangement links TRBV18 to TRBJ2-5, with D possibly TRBD2 on 6 matching bases. With 3 bases removed from V and 2 bases from J, the gap between germline ends came to 7 bases. Germline V lookup: CDR1 KGHSH, CDR2 LQKENI. The CDR3 covers 13 residues. CDR3 DNA sequence: TGTGCCAGCTCACCGACTAGTCAAGAGACCCAGTACTTC. This gives the protein CASSPTSQETQYF.

This chain connects TRBV24-1 to TRBJ2-5; 8 bases match TRBD2. The V gene end was trimmed by 1 base and the J gene end by 5 bases; junction bases not matched to a gene: 8. The CDR3 consists of 16 residues. Germline lookup yields CDR1 KGHDR and CDR2 SFDVKD. CDR3 DNA: TGTGCCACCAGTGATTTCGGGCGGGGGGCCGGTGAGACCCAGTACTTC. Translated, it gives CATSDFGRGAGETQYF.

This clonotype was recorded a few times. This chain links TRBV19 with TRBJ1-5; D uncertain. The CDR3 runs 13 residues. Germline V gene data show CDR1 as LNHDA and CDR2 as SQIVND (reference sequence). Trimming stripped 5 bases from V and 1 base from J, with 6 bases between. Written as DNA, the CDR3 is TGTGCCAGTAGTGGGAAGAGCAATCAGCCCCAGCATTTT. Its translation: CASSGKSNQPQHF.

This clonotype was seen only a few times. This sequence joins TRBV15 and TRBJ2-4; D might be TRBD2 (6 bases). V was clipped by 0 bases and J by 6 bases, with 18 bases between them. The CDR3 extends over 17 amino acids. CDR1 and CDR2 (germline): LNHNV, YYDKDF (reference sequence). CDR3 protein: CATSREPSGTGLNIQYF. The CDR3 nucleotides are TGTGCCACCAGCAGAGAGCCCTCCGGGACGGGACTAAACATTCAGTACTTC.

The chain joins TRBV24-1 to TRBJ2-7; 8 bases are a match to TRBD2. The V and J ends lost 9 bases and 3 bases, in that order; junction bases with no gene match: 9. The germline CDR1 and CDR2 sequences are KGHDR and SFDVKD. CDR3 length: 14 amino acids. For the CDR3, the DNA is TGTGCCACCCTGGGACTAGTGGGCCTCTACGAGCAGTACTTC. It encodes CATLGLVGLYEQYF.

The chain combines TRBV18 with TRBJ1-5; 9 positions match TRBD1. CDR3 length: 15 residues. V lost 6 bases and J lost 4; bases outside the gene matches: 7. Germline CDR1 KGHSH, CDR2 LQKENI. The chain's CDR3 is CASSPGTGPNQPQHF. The CDR3 DNA reads as TGTGCCAGCTCGCCCGGGACAGGGCCTAATCAGCCCCAGCATTTT.

The rearrangement links TRBV12-3 or TRBV12-4 to TRBJ2-1; the D is unclear. V gave up 2 bases and J gave up 8 bases, with 7 bases separating them. The CDR3 contains 12 residues. This chain's CDR3 is CASSLLRHEQFF. The CDR3 DNA reads TGTGCCAGCAGTTTACTCAGGCATGAGCAGTTCTTC.

The J gene is TRBJ2-5, the V gene TRBV7-9; 11 bases are a match to TRBD2. Germline V gives CDR1 SEHNR, CDR2 FQNEAQ (reference sequence). V was clipped by 5 bases and J by 2 bases; unmatched bases: 10. The CDR3 runs to 17 residues. The CDR3 loop reads CASSVGLAVLLQETQYF. CDR3 nucleotide sequence: TGTGCCAGCAGCGTGGGACTAGCGGTGCTATTACAAGAGACCCAGTACTTC.